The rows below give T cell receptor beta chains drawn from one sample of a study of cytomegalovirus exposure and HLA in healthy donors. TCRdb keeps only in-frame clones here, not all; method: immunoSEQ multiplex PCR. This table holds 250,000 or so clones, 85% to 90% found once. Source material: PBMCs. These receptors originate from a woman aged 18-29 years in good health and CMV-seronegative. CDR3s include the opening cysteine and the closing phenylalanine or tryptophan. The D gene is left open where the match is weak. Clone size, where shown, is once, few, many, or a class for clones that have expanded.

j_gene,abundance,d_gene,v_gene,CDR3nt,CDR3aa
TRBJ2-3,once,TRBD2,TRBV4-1,TGCGCCAGCAGCCGGCTAGCGGGGGGGGTAGATACGCAGTATTTT,CASSRLAGGVDTQYF
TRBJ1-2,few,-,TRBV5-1,TGCGCCAGCAGGCAGAGCATGGGACAAGCCTATGGCTACACCTTC,CASRQSMGQAYGYTF
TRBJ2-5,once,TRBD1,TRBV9,TGTGCCAGCAGCCCACAGCGTCGGGGACAGGGGATAAAGACCCAGTACTTC,CASSPQRRGQGIKTQYF
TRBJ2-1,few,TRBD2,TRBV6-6,TGTGCCAGCAGTTACTCTGCGGGGGGCCACTACAATGAGCAGTTCTTC,CASSYSAGGHYNEQFF
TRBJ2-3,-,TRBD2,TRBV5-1,TGCGCCAGCAGCCCAGGTGGGCTAGCGGGGGAAACTAGCACAGATACGCAGTATTTT,CASSPGGLAGETSTDTQYF
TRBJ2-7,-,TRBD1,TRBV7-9,TGTGCCAGCAGCTTAGACCGGACAGGGGCCTCGGATGAGCAGTACTTC,CASSLDRTGASDEQYF
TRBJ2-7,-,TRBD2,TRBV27,TGTGCCAGCAGTCGTGGCGTCACTAGCGGGGGGTACGAGCAGTACTTC,CASSRGVTSGGYEQYF
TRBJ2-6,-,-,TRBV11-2,TGTGCCAGCAGCCATCCAGGGCGCGTCCTGACTTTC,CASSHPGRVLTF
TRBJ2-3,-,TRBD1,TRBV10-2,TGCGCCCGTTCAAATGGACAGGGGGCTGGGGATACGCAGTATTTT,CARSNGQGAGDTQYF
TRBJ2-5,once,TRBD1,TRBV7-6,TGTGCCAGCAGCTTAGTCGACAGGGGACGGGAGACCCAGTACTTC,CASSLVDRGRETQYF
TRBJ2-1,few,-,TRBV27,TGTGCCAGCAGACGGGGGGCCCCACTCAATGAGCAGTTCTTC,CASRRGAPLNEQFF
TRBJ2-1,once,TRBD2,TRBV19,TGTGCCAGTAGTATAGATGGAGCGGGGGGGCCCGGTGAGCAGTTCTTC,CASSIDGAGGPGEQFF
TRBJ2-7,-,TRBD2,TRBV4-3,TGCGCCAGCAGCCCGACAGTCAGGCGGGAGGGAGAGCAGTACTTC,CASSPTVRREGEQYF
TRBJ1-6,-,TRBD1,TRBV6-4,TGTGCCACCAGACAGGGGGTTAATTCACCCCTCCACTTT,CATRQGVNSPLHF
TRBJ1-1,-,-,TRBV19,TGTGCCAGTAGTATGGTCGGGTATTGGACTGAAGCTTTCTTT,CASSMVGYWTEAFF
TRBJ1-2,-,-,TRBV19,TGTGCCAGTAGTATTCGAGCTAACTATGGCTACACCTTC,CASSIRANYGYTF
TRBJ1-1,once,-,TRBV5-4,TGTGCCAGCAGCCTTTTAGGGGTACTAGAAGCTTTCTTT,CASSLLGVLEAFF
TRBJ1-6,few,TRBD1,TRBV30,TGTGCCTGGACCGGGACAGGACGTTCACCCCTCCACTTT,CAWTGTGRSPLHF
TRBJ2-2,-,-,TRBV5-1,TGCGCCAGCAGCTTCCGCAGGGCCAACGGGGAGCTGTTTTTT,CASSFRRANGELFF
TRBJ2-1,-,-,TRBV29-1,TGCAGCGTCAAACTAGCAGATTCAAATGAGCAGTTCTTC,CSVKLADSNEQFF
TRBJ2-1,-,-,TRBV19,TGTGCCAGTAGTATCGGTGGGCTAAATGAGCAGTTCTTC,CASSIGGLNEQFF
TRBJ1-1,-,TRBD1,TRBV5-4,TGTGCCAGCAGCACTGGACAGGGAATTAACACTGAAGCTTTCTTT,CASSTGQGINTEAFF
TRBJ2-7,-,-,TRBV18,TGTGCCAGCTCACCCCGGCCAGGGCGGACCTACGAGCAGTACTTC,CASSPRPGRTYEQYF
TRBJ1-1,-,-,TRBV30,TGTGCCTGGACAGGGGACACTGAAGCTTTCTTT,CAWTGDTEAFF
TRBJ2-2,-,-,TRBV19,TGTGCCAGTAGTATGGGACTCCCCGGGGAGCTGTTTTTT,CASSMGLPGELFF
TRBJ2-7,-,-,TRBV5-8,TGTGCCAGCAGCTTCAGGGTAATCTACGAGCAGTACTTC,CASSFRVIYEQYF
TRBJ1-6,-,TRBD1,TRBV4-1,TGCGCCAGCAGCCAAGCCTTAACCGGGACAGACTATAATTCACCCCTCCACTTT,CASSQALTGTDYNSPLHF
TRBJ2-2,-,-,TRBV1,TGCACCAACGTACGACTAGCGCCCCCCTCGAACACCGGGGAGCTGTTTTTT,CTNVRLAPPSNTGELFF
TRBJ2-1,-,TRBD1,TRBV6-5,TGTGCCAGCAGTTACTCCCCAGGGGGCGTCTACAATGAGCAGTTCTTC,CASSYSPGGVYNEQFF
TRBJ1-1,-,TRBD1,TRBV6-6,TGTGCCAGCAGGCTAGACAGGGTGAGCACTGAAGCTTTCTTT,CASRLDRVSTEAFF
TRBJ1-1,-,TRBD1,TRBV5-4,TGTGCCAGCAGCCGACAGGGGGCGGGGAACACTGAAGCTTTCTTT,CASSRQGAGNTEAFF
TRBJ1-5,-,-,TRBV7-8,TGTGCCAGCAGCTTAGGGACAGCGAGAAATCAGCCCCAGCATTTT,CASSLGTARNQPQHF
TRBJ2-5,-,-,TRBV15,TGTGCCACCAGCAGAGAAGCGGCCCAAGAGACCCAGTACTTC,CATSREAAQETQYF
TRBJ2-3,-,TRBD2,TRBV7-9,TGTGCCAGCAGCTTAGGCTGGCGGGGGAACCTAGATACGCAGTATTTT,CASSLGWRGNLDTQYF
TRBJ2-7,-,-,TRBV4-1,TGCGCCAGCAGCCCATCGCCCGACAGCTCCTACGAGCAGTACTTC,CASSPSPDSSYEQYF
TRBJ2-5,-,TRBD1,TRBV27,TGTGCCAGCAGTTCGGGACAGCAAGAGACCCAGTACTTC,CASSSGQQETQYF
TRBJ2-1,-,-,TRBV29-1,TGCAGCGTAACCTCTGGGACATTACAAGGCTCAGGATACAATGAGCAGTTCTTC,CSVTSGTLQGSGYNEQFF
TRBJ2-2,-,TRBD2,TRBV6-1,TGTGCCAGCAGTGAAACTAGCGGGGGGTACGGGGAGCTGTTTTTT,CASSETSGGYGELFF
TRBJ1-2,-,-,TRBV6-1,TGTGCCAGCAGTGTGGCGGGGGGCAGGGGAATCGATGGCTACACCTTC,CASSVAGGRGIDGYTF
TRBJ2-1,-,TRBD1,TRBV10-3,TGTGCCATCAGGGCGGACAGGGTTGATGAGCAGTTCTTC,CAIRADRVDEQFF
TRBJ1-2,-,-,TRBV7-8,TGTGCCAGCAGCCCCGAGTACTATGGCTACACCTTC,CASSPEYYGYTF
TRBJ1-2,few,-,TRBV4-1,TGCGCCAGCAGCCAAGAGCAGGGCAACCCCCTCACCTTC,CASSQEQGNPLTF
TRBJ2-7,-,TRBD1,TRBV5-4,TGTGCCAGCAGCTTAAAAGGACAGGGGGGAGCCGAGCAGTACTTC,CASSLKGQGGAEQYF
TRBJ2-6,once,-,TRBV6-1,TGTGCCAGCAGTGAATGGGCAGCTGGGGCCAACGTCCTGACTTTC,CASSEWAAGANVLTF
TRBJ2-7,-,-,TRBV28,TGTGCCAGCAGCCCGGACAGCTACGAGCAGTACTTC,CASSPDSYEQYF
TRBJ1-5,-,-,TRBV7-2,TGTGCCAGCAGCTTAGAGACAGGCAATCAGCCCCAGCATTTT,CASSLETGNQPQHF
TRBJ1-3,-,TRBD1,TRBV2,TGTGCCAGCACGACAGGGTCGGTATCTGGAAACACCATATATTTT,CASTTGSVSGNTIYF
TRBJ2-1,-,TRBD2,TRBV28,TGTGCCAGCAGTCCACTAGCGGGGGGGCCTGGTGAGCAGTTCTTC,CASSPLAGGPGEQFF
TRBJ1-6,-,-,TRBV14,TGTGCCAGCAGCCAAGCGGGGAGAGCAAATTCACCCCTCCACTTT,CASSQAGRANSPLHF